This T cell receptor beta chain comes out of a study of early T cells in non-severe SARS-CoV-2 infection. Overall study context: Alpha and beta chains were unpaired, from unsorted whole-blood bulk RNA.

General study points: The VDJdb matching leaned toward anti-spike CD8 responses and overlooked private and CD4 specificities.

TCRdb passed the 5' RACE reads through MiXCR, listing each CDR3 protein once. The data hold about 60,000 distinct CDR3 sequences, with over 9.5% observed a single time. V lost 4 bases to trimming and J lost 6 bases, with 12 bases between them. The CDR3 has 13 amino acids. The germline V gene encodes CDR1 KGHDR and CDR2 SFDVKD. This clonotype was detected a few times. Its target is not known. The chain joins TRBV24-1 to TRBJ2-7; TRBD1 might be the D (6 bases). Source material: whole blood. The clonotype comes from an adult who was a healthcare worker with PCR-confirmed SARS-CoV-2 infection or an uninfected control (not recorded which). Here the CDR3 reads CATSETGQREQYF. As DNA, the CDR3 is TGTGCCACCAGTGAAACCGGACAGCGCGAGCAGTACTTC.